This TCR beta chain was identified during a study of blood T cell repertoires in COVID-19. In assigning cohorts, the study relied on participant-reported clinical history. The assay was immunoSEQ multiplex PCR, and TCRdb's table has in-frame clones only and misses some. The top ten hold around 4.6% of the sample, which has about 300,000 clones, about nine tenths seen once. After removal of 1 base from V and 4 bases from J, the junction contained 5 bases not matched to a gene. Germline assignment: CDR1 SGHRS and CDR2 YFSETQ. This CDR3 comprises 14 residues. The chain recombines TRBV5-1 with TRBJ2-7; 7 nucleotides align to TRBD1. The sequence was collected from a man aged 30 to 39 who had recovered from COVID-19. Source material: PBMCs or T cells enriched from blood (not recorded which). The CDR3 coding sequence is TGCGCCAGCAGCTTGAGGGACAGACCTTACGAGCAGTACTTC. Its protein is CASSLRDRPYEQYF.